These 30 T cell receptor beta chains originate from one sample sequenced in a study of beta chain features in type 1 diabetes. Expressed TCRB transcripts were sequenced, since all the RNA that had been isolated was reverse transcribed. Repertoires were generated with immunoSEQ multiplex PCR, while TCRdb's copy carries only in-frame clones and drops some. The sample comprises around 150,000 clones, over 9% of which are singletons, and under 0.55% rests with the top ten. Study-level findings and limits: People with Type 1 diabetes carried modestly yet significantly shorter TCRB CDR3s in all four CD4+ subsets.

Their antigen targets remain unknown. Sequencing input: central memory CD4+ T cells from blood. The receptors shown here come from a man aged 30-40 years with type 1 diabetes.

This clone was counted once. The genes are TRBV5-1 and TRBJ2-3; 9 bases are a match to TRBD2. Trimming took 3 bases from V and 1 from J; bases not matched to a gene: 6. Per germline, CDR1 SGHRS and CDR2 YFSETQ. The CDR3 is 16 amino acids. DNA of the CDR3: TGCGCCAGCAGCTCGATAGCGGGAGTAGGCACAGATACGCAGTATTTT. Protein product: CASSSIAGVGTDTQYF.

In its sample, this clone was seen a few times. V is TRBV28 and J is TRBJ2-6; maybe TRBD1 (6 bases). Germline CDR1 and CDR2: MDHEN and SYDVKM. V was cut by 3 bases and J by 2 bases, with 8 bases left in between. There are 15 residues in the CDR3. Written as DNA, the CDR3 is TGTGCCAGCAGTTTGGCAGGGGCTGGGGCCAACGTCCTGACTTTC. Protein: CASSLAGAGANVLTF.

The V gene is TRBV6-1, the J gene TRBJ2-1, with TRBD2 matching over 11 bases. Trimming removed 6 bases from V and 3 bases from J; junction bases left unmatched: 4. Germline loops: CDR1 MNHNS, CDR2 SASEGT. The CDR3 contains 15 residues. CDR3 amino acids: CASRAGTSGYNEQFF. In DNA, the CDR3 is TGTGCCAGCAGGGCAGGGACTAGCGGCTACAATGAGCAGTTCTTC.

The V call is TRBV7-2, the J call TRBJ2-1, with D perhaps matching TRBD2 (6 bases). The CDR3 spans 15 residues. V dropped 2 bases and J dropped 2 bases, with 10 bases sitting between them. Germline-derived CDR1 and CDR2 are SGHTA and FQGNSA. The CDR3, as DNA: TGTGCCAGCAGCTTATCCCTAGCGACCTACAATGAGCAGTTCTTC. Amino acid sequence: CASSLSLATYNEQFF.

The chain combines TRBV7-2 with TRBJ2-7, with 12 bases lining up with TRBD2. CDR3 size: 16 residues. V shed 5 bases, J shed 5 bases, and the junction held 10 bases outside the gene matches. Germline V gene lookup returns CDR1 SGHTA and CDR2 FQGNSA. The CDR3 region has the DNA TGTGCCAGCAGCCAATATGGACTAGCGGGAAGGAACGAGCAGTACTTC. It yields the protein CASSQYGLAGRNEQYF.

This clone has just a few counts. This rearrangement joins TRBV20-1 to TRBJ2-1; weak D call: TRBD2 (5 bases). Trimming removed 4 bases at V and 4 bases at J, with 5 bases between. The CDR3 has 11 amino acids. Germline CDR1 reads DFQATT; CDR2 reads SNEGSKA (reference sequence). The CDR3 reads CSATGYNEQFF. CDR3 DNA sequence: TGCAGTGCTACGGGGTACAATGAGCAGTTCTTC.

This clone appeared a few times. The genes are TRBV5-1 and TRBJ2-5; 10 bases agree with TRBD2. The CDR3 is 15 residues long. V lost 4 bases and J lost 4; bases outside the gene matches: 7. Germline V gene lookup returns CDR1 SGHRS and CDR2 YFSETQ. CDR3 bases: TGCGCCAGCAGCCCTCTAGCGGGAGTTTCAGAGACCCAGTACTTC. Encoded protein: CASSPLAGVSETQYF.

This clone has more than one count but fewer than ten. V gene TRBV11-3 combines with J gene TRBJ2-1, with 7 positions matching TRBD2. The CDR3 spans 18 residues. Trimming took 0 bases from V and 1 from J; bases not matched to a gene: 9. Germline assignment: CDR1 SGHNT and CDR2 YENEEA. CDR3 sequence reads: CASSLDQGGSVSYNEQFF. CDR3 DNA: TGTGCCAGCAGCTTAGATCAGGGAGGGAGCGTATCCTACAATGAGCAGTTCTTC. The full variable domain, completed using reference TRBV11-3 and TRBJ2-1, is EAGVVQSPRYKIIEKKQPVAFWCNPISGHNTLYWYLQNLGQGPELLIRYENEEAVDDSQLPKDRFSAERLKGVDSTLKIQPAELGDSAVYLCASSLDQGGSVSYNEQFFGPGTRLTVL.

This rearrangement joins TRBV9 to TRBJ2-1; TRBD2 agrees at 8 bases. The CDR3 contains 15 residues. Trimming took 0 bases from V and 6 from J; bases not matched to a gene: 5. Germline V gene data show CDR1 as SGDLS and CDR2 as YYNGEE. CDR3 in amino acids: CASSVARAGGNEQFF. The CDR3 nucleotides are TGTGCCAGCAGCGTAGCTAGGGCGGGAGGCAATGAGCAGTTCTTC.

This clone came up a few times. The chain couples TRBV25-1 to TRBJ2-1; D may be TRBD1 (6 bases). Germline CDR1 reads MGHDK; CDR2 reads SYGVNS. The CDR3 covers 14 residues. V dropped 2 bases and J dropped 8 bases, with 13 bases sitting between them. This chain's CDR3 is CASSERDISYEQFF. As DNA, the CDR3 is TGTGCCAGCAGTGAAAGGGACATCAGCTATGAGCAGTTCTTC.

V usage is TRBV7-2 and J usage is TRBJ2-1, with a weak D call TRBD1 (5 bases). Germline V gene lookup returns CDR1 SGHTA and CDR2 FQGNSA. Trimming stripped 2 bases from V and 0 bases from J, with 5 bases between. The CDR3 spans 14 residues. CDR3 region: CASSLRGSYNEQFF. DNA for the CDR3: TGTGCCAGCAGCTTAAGGGGCTCCTACAATGAGCAGTTCTTC.

This clone was seen only a few times. The DNA of the CDR3 is TGTGCTAGTGGTTTGGTAAAGGCTAGCGGCACCTTGTACAATGAGCAGTTCTTC. Translating gives CASGLVKASGTLYNEQFF. The chain joins TRBV12-5 to TRBJ2-1, with TRBD2 matching over 7 bases. Germline CDR1 and CDR2: LGHNT and FRNRAP. V was pared by 0 bases and J by 4 bases, with 12 bases of the junction left unmatched. This CDR3 region has 18 residues.

The chain carries TRBV4-3 and TRBJ2-7; D not certain. V was shortened by 1 base and J by 1 base, with 8 bases between the two germline ends. Germline V gene sequence: CDR1 LGHNA, CDR2 YSLEER. This CDR3 region has 14 residues. The CDR3 loop is CASSQGRPSYEQYF. In DNA form, the CDR3 reads TGCGCCAGCAGCCAAGGCAGGCCGTCCTACGAGCAGTACTTC.

This clone has more than one count but fewer than ten. The J gene is TRBJ1-1, the V gene TRBV30; 7 nucleotides match TRBD1. Germline V gene sequence: CDR1 GTSNPN, CDR2 SVGIG (reference sequence). The CDR3 extends over 15 amino acids. V lost 0 bases, J lost 3 bases, and 7 bases stayed unmatched. The chain's CDR3 is CAWSVRDSVYTEAFF. Written as DNA, the CDR3 is TGTGCCTGGAGTGTACGGGACAGTGTGTACACTGAAGCTTTCTTT.

V usage is TRBV5-1 and J usage is TRBJ1-2; weak D call: TRBD1 (5 bases). This CDR3 spans 13 amino acids. Germline CDR1 and CDR2: SGHRS and YFSETQ. The V and J ends lost 0 bases and 3 bases respectively, with 6 bases between them. CDR3 sequence reads: CASSLGRDYGYTF. Here the CDR3 DNA reads TGCGCCAGCAGCTTGGGCAGGGACTATGGCTACACCTTC.

CDR3: CSILTGGTSGSTDTQYF. CDR3 DNA sequence: TGCAGCATATTGACAGGGGGGACTAGCGGATCCACAGATACGCAGTATTTT. The chain links TRBV29-1 to TRBJ2-3; 11 bases are shared with TRBD2. The CDR3 is 17 residues long. Germline V gene sequence: CDR1 SQVTM, CDR2 ANQGSEA. J gave up 2 bases and V 8 bases, and 15 bases lay outside the gene matches.

J is TRBJ1-1 and V is TRBV18; TRBD1 aligns across 8 bases. V trimming: 5 bases; J trimming: 0 bases; junction bases outside the gene matches: 5. The germline V gene has CDR1 KGHSH and CDR2 LQKENI. CDR3 size: 15 residues. CDR3 sequence reads: CASSRTGRLNTEAFF. DNA of the CDR3: TGTGCCAGCTCAAGGACAGGGAGATTGAACACTGAAGCTTTCTTT.

This clone turned up a few times. The gene calls are TRBV7-2 and TRBJ1-2, with D unclear. CDR3 length: 13 residues. Germline-derived CDR1 and CDR2 are SGHTA and FQGNSA. V was cut by 1 base and J by 8 bases, with 11 bases left in between. The CDR3 DNA reads as TGTGCCAGCAGCTTAGATAACGCTCGGGGCTACACCTTC. Residues: CASSLDNARGYTF.

The V call is TRBV13, the J call TRBJ2-6, with 9 bases lining up with TRBD1. Looked up from germline, CDR1 is PRHDT and CDR2 is FYEKMQ (reference sequence). The CDR3 consists of 21 residues. The V segment lost 2 bases and the J segment 1 base; nucleotides outside the gene matches: 15. CDR3: CASSLWTGVNFVGSGANVLTF. The CDR3 nucleotides read TGTGCCAGCAGCTTATGGACAGGGGTAAATTTCGTGGGTTCTGGGGCCAACGTCCTGACTTTC. Full variable domain (remainder filled in from reference TRBV13 and TRBJ2-6): AAGVIQSPRHLIKEKRETATLKCYPIPRHDTVYWYQQGPGQDPQFLISFYEKMQSDKGSIPDRFSAQQFSDYHSELNMSSLELGDSALYFCASSLWTGVNFVGSGANVLTFGAGSRLTVL.

This chain uses TRBV7-6 with TRBJ2-7; D ambiguous. Per the germline V gene, CDR1 is SGHVS and CDR2 is FNYEAQ. Trimming removed 4 bases at V and 6 bases at J, with 13 bases between. The CDR3 covers 13 residues. Here the CDR3 reads CASSSQFLREQYF. In DNA form, the CDR3 reads TGTGCCAGCAGCTCCCAATTTCTGCGCGAGCAGTACTTC.

The V gene is TRBV5-4, the J gene TRBJ1-2; perhaps TRBD1 as D (6 bases). Germline assignment: CDR1 SGHNT and CDR2 YYREEE (reference sequence). Trimming stripped 4 bases from V and 4 bases from J, with 17 bases between. This CDR3 is built from 15 residues. CDR3 loop: CASSKWDTSTYGYTF. CDR3 DNA sequence: TGTGCCAGCAGCAAGTGGGACACCAGCACCTATGGCTACACCTTC.

This clone was counted between two and nine times. The gene calls are TRBV11-2 and TRBJ1-1, with D tentatively TRBD1 (6 bases). Trimming cost V 4 bases and J 1 base, with 13 bases left between them. The CDR3 loop spans 15 amino acids. CDR1 is SGHAT and CDR2 is FQNNGV in the germline V gene. The CDR3 DNA follows: TGTGCCAGCAGCTCCTACAGGGTTACGAACACTGAAGCTTTCTTT. Its translation: CASSSYRVTNTEAFF.

The V call is TRBV5-4, the J call TRBJ2-2; tentatively, D is TRBD2 (6 bases). V lost 0 bases, J lost 4 bases, and 16 bases lay in between. This CDR3 is built from 17 residues. Germline V CDR1 and CDR2: SGHNT, YYREEE (reference sequence). The CDR3 spells CASSLDAGRRSTGELFF. The CDR3 region has the DNA TGTGCCAGCAGCTTGGATGCCGGGAGAAGAAGCACCGGGGAGCTGTTTTTT.

The sample holds a few counts of this clone. This chain uses TRBV4-3 with TRBJ1-1; 9 bases map to TRBD1. Germline V lookup: CDR1 LGHNA, CDR2 YSLEER. The CDR3 has 15 residues. Trimming at V came to 4 bases and at J to 5 bases, leaving 8 bases not matched to a gene. This CDR3 reads CASSRGDREGTEAFF. The CDR3 coding sequence is TGCGCCAGCAGCCGTGGGGACAGGGAGGGGACTGAAGCTTTCTTT.

This rearrangement joins TRBV4-3 to TRBJ2-2; TRBD1 is a possible D gene (7 bases). V was shortened by 1 base and J by 5 bases, with 11 bases between the two germline ends. Germline V lookup: CDR1 LGHNA, CDR2 YSLEER. This CDR3 region has 15 residues. CDR3 in amino acids: CASSQATGRTGELFF. CDR3 coding DNA: TGCGCCAGCAGCCAAGCGACAGGGAGGACCGGGGAGCTGTTTTTT.

V gene TRBV5-4 combines with J gene TRBJ1-1; weak D call: TRBD1 (6 bases). With 0 bases removed from V and 8 bases from J, the gap between germline ends came to 11 bases. Germline CDR1 is SGHNT and CDR2 is YYREEE (reference sequence). This CDR3 has 13 residues. The CDR3 bases are TGTGCCAGCAGCTTGGCCCAGGGGCGGGAAGCTTTCTTT. It is translated as CASSLAQGREAFF.

A few counts support this clone. The same CDR3 can be traced to other DNA sequences in this sample. The V gene is TRBV7-3, the J gene TRBJ2-5, with D perhaps matching TRBD2 (6 bases). Trimming removed 1 base from V and 3 bases from J, with 12 bases in between. CDR1 is SGHTA, CDR2 FQGTGA, per germline. The CDR3 is 15 amino acids. CDR3 sequence reads: CASSLNGGTEETQYF. CDR3 DNA sequence: TGTGCCAGCAGCTTAAATGGAGGGACCGAAGAGACCCAGTACTTC.

V is TRBV4-2 and J is TRBJ2-2; D is unresolved. V was clipped by 1 base and J by 1 base, with 7 bases between them. CDR1 LGHNA and CDR2 YNFKEQ come from the germline V gene. The length of the CDR3 is 15 residues. CDR3 DNA sequence: TGTGCCAGCAGCCAAGTTGTCGGGAACACCGGGGAGCTGTTTTTT. It encodes CASSQVVGNTGELFF.

This clone was observed a handful of times. This chain links TRBV7-9 with TRBJ1-1; the D gene is possibly TRBD1 (5 bases). Germline CDR1 and CDR2: SEHNR and FQNEAQ (reference sequence). The germline V and J ends were trimmed by 3 bases and 0 bases, with 11 bases remaining between them. The CDR3 is 15 residues long. The CDR3 reads CASSFKVRVNTEAFF. The CDR3 DNA reads as TGTGCCAGCAGCTTCAAGGTCAGGGTGAACACTGAAGCTTTCTTT.

The rearrangement links TRBV5-1 to TRBJ2-5; the D is unclear. V was pared by 3 bases and J by 3 bases, with 12 bases between. The CDR3 sequence is 14 residues long. Germline-derived CDR1 and CDR2 are SGHRS and YFSETQ. The CDR3 coding sequence is TGCGCCAGCAGCTCGGGTCAAACAAAAGAGACCCAGTACTTC. Protein sequence: CASSSGQTKETQYF. Full variable domain (outside the CDR3, taken from reference TRBV5-1 and TRBJ2-5): KAGVTQTPRYLIKTRGQQVTLSCSPISGHRSVSWYQQTPGQGLQFLFEYFSETQRNKGNFPGRFSGRQFSNSRSEMNVSTLELGDSALYLCASSSGQTKETQYFGPGTRLLVL.